A selection of T cell receptor beta chains follows, all from one sample in a study of beta chain features in type 1 diabetes. Method: immunoSEQ multiplex PCR; TCRdb's copy keeps in-frame clones and lacks some. Found here are over 650,000 clones, 11% to 15% of them singletons; the top ten hold 0.03% to 0.045%. The sequencing sample was made of naive CD4+ T cells from blood. These receptor sequences come from a man aged 18 to 30 with type 1 diabetes. CDR3s include the opening cysteine and the closing phenylalanine or tryptophan. The D gene is left open where the match is weak. Only some rows state a clone size, as once, few, many or a class for expanded clones.

cdr3_length	v_call	d_call	j_call	clone_size	cdr3_aa
17	TRBV7-9	.	TRBJ1-6	.	CASGHTGRSSYNSPLHF
15	TRBV18	.	TRBJ2-7	.	CASSPSGTASYEQYF
14	TRBV6-5	.	TRBJ1-6	few	CASSSEGIGSPLHF
11	TRBV30	.	TRBJ1-2	few	CAWRLNYGYTF
14	TRBV5-1	.	TRBJ2-1	few	CASREGSSYNEQFF
15	TRBV21-1	.	TRBJ2-7	few	CASTVDSDLSYEQYF
14	TRBV27	.	TRBJ2-7	few	CASSEDGLSYEQYF
13	TRBV27	.	TRBJ2-3	few	CASSFRATDTQYF
13	TRBV6-5	.	TRBJ1-1	few	CASSSDRRGEAFF
15	TRBV28	.	TRBJ2-6	.	CASSSPGTGANVLTF
12	TRBV29-1	.	TRBJ1-1	.	CSVVPGYTEAFF
15	TRBV25-1	TRBD1	TRBJ1-1	.	CASRRTGGLGTEAFF
13	TRBV25-1	.	TRBJ2-3	.	CASSESFGDTQYF
15	TRBV30	.	TRBJ2-3	few	CAWNFLALGTDTQYF
12	TRBV5-6	.	TRBJ2-1	few	CASSLARSSQFF
12	TRBV28	.	TRBJ2-1	.	CASMERAHEQFF
17	TRBV5-1	.	TRBJ1-1	few	CASSLAGGGGSSTEAFF
15	TRBV15	TRBD1	TRBJ1-2	few	CATSRGRDRVYGYTF
15	TRBV18	TRBD1	TRBJ1-5	.	CASSDREMSNQPQHF
13	TRBV25-1	.	TRBJ1-1	few	CASTRGRDTEAFF
16	TRBV18	TRBD1	TRBJ1-4	.	CASSSQDRALNEKLFF
13	TRBV29-1	.	TRBJ1-5	few	CSVEAAPNQPQHF
15	TRBV18	TRBD1	TRBJ1-6	.	CASSPRDSDNSPLHF
16	TRBV27	.	TRBJ2-1	.	CASSLLGFGTYNEQFF